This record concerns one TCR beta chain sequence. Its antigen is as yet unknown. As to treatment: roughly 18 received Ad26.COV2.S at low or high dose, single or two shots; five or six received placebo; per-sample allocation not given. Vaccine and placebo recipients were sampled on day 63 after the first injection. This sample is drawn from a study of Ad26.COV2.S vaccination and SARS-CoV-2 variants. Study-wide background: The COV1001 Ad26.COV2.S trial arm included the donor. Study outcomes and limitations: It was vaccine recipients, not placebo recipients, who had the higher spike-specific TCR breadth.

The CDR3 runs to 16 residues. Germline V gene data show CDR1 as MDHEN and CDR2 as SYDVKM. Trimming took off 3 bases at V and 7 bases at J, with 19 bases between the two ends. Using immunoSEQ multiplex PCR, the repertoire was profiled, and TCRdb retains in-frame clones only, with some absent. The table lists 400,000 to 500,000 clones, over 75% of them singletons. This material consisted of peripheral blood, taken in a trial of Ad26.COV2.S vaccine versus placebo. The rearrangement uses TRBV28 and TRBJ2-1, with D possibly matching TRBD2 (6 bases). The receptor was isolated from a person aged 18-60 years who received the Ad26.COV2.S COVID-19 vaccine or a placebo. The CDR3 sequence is CASSFRRWGVSNEQFF. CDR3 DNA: TGTGCCAGCAGTTTCCGGAGATGGGGGGTTTCTAATGAGCAGTTCTTC.